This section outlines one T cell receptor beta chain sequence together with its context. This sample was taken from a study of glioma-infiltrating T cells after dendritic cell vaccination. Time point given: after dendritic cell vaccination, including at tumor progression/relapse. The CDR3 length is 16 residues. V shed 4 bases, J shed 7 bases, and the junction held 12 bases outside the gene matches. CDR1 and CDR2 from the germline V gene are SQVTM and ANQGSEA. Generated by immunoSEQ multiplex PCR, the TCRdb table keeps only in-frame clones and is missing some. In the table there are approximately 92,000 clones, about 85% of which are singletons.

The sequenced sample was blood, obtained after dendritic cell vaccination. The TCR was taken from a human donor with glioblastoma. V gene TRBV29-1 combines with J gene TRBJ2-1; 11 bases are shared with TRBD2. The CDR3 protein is CSVGGASGRIGNEQFF. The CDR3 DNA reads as TGCAGCGTTGGAGGGGCTAGCGGGAGGATAGGGAATGAGCAGTTCTTC.